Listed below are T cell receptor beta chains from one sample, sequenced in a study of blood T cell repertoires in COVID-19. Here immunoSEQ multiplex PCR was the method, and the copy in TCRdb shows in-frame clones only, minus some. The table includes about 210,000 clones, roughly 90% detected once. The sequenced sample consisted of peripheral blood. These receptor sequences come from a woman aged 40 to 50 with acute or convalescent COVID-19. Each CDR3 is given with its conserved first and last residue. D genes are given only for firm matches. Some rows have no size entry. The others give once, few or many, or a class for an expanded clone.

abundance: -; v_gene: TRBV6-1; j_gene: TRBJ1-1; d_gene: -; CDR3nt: TGTGCCAGCAGTGAATGGGTTAGGGGCCCGAACACTGAAGCTTTCTTT; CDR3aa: CASSEWVRGPNTEAFF
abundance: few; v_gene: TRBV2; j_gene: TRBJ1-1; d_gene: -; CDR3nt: TGTGCCAGCAGTGCGGTGTGGCGGGGACCCACTGAAGCTTTCTTT; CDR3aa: CASSAVWRGPTEAFF
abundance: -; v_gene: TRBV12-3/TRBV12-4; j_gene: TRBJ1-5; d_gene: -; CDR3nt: TGTGCCAGCACCAGAAGCAATCAGCCCCAGCATTTT; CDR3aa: CASTRSNQPQHF
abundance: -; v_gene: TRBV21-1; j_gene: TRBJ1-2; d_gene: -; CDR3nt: TGTGCCAGCAGTCCCTCGACAGGGACTAACTATGGCTACACCTTC; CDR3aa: CASSPSTGTNYGYTF
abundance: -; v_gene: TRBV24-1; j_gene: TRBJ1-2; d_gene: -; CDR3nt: TGTGCCACCAATGGGGGGGCGGATGGCTACACCTTC; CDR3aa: CATNGGADGYTF
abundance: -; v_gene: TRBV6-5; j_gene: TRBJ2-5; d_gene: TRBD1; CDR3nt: TGTGCCAGCAGTCCCGACAGGGGAAGTTTGGAGACCCAGTACTTC; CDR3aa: CASSPDRGSLETQYF
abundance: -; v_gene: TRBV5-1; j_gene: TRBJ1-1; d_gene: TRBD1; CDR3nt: TGCGCCAGCAGCTCACGGGGACAGGACACTGAAGCTTTCTTT; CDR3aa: CASSSRGQDTEAFF
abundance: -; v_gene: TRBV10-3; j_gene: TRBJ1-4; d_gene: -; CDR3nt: TGTGCCGTATCAGGGTCTAATGAAAAACTGTTTTTT; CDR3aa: CAVSGSNEKLFF
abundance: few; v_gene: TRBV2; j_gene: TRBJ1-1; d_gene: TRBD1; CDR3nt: TGTGCCAGCAGGGGCGGGACAGGGGATATAGGAGCTTTCTTT; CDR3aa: CASRGGTGDIGAFF
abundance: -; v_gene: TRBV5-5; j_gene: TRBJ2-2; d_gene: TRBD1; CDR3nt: TGTGCCAGCAGCCGCACTTCTCTGGGGTGGACAGGGGCAAACACCGGGGAGCTGTTTTTT; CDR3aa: CASSRTSLGWTGANTGELFF
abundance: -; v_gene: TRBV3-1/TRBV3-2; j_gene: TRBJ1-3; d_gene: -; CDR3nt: TGTGCCAGCAGCCAAGATCACCGAGGCGCCGGAAACACCATATATTTT; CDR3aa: CASSQDHRGAGNTIYF
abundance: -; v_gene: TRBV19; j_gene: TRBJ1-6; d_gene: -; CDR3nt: TGTGCCAGTAGTATACACAGGGATAATTCACCCCTCCACTTT; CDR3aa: CASSIHRDNSPLHF
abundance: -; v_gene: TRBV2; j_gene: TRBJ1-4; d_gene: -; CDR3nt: TGTGCCAGCAGCGGACAGCCCACTAATGAAAAACTGTTTTTT; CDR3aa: CASSGQPTNEKLFF
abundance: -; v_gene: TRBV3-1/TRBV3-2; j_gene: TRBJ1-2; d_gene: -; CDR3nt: TGTGCCAGCAGCCAACGCGGCGGGGGGAGTTTCGATGGCTACACCTTC; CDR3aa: CASSQRGGGSFDGYTF
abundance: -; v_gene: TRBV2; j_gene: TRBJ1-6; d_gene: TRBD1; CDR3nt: TGTGCCAGCAGGGGGGACAGTTGGAATTCACCCCTCCACTTT; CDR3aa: CASRGDSWNSPLHF
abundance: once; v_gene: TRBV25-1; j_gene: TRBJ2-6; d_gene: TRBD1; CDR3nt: TGTGCCACCCGGGACAGGGGAGTCTCTGGGGCCAACGTCCTGACTTTC; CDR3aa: CATRDRGVSGANVLTF
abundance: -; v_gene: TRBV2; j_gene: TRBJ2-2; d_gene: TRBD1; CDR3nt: TGTGCCAGCAGGCAGGACAGGGCGGTCACCGGGGAGCTGTTTTTT; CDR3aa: CASRQDRAVTGELFF
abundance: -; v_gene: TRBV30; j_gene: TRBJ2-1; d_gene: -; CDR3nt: TGTGCCTGGAGTCTAACTAGCAGTAGTGAGCAGTTCTTC; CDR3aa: CAWSLTSSSEQFF
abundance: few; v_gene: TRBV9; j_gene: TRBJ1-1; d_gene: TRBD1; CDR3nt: TGTGCCAGCAGCGAAACAGGGGTCGGAATGAACACTGAAGCTTTCTTT; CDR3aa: CASSETGVGMNTEAFF
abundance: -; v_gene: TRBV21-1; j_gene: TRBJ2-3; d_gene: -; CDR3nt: TGTGCCAGCAGCCCGGAGCCCTCCCACACAGATACGCAGTATTTT; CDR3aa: CASSPEPSHTDTQYF
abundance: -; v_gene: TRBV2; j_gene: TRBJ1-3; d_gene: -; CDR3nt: TGTGCCAGCAGAGCTGGGGGCACGAGGGGAAACACCATATATTTT; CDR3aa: CASRAGGTRGNTIYF
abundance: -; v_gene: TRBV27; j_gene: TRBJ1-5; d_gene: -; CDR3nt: TGTGCCAGCAGTCCCGCCACAGGGCGTTATAGCAATCAGCCCCAGCATTTT; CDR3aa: CASSPATGRYSNQPQHF
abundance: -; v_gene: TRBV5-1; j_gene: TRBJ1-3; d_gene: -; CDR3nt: TGCGCCAGCAGCTTGAGTACCGCTCATAGCTCTGGAAACACCATATATTTT; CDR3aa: CASSLSTAHSSGNTIYF
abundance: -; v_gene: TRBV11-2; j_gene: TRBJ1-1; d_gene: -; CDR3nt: TGTGCCAGCAGCCCGATGATGAGAGGGACTGAAGCTTTCTTT; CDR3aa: CASSPMMRGTEAFF
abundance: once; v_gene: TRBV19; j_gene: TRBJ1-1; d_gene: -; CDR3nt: TGTGCCAGTAGTCACAGGGATTTGAACACTGAAGCTTTCTTT; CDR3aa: CASSHRDLNTEAFF
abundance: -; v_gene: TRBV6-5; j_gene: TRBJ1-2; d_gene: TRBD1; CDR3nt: TGTGCCAGCAGTTACGGGACAGGGGGCGTTGGCTACACCTTC; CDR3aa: CASSYGTGGVGYTF
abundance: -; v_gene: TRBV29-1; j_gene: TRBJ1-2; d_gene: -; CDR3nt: TGCAGCGTTGCACAGGAGGGGGGCTACACCTTC; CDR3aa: CSVAQEGGYTF
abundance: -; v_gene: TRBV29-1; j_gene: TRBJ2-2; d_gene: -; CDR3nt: TGCAGCGTTGAGGGCAGTAACACCGGGGAGCTGTTTTTT; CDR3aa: CSVEGSNTGELFF
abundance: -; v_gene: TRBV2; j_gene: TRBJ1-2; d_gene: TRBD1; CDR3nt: TGTGCCAGCAGTGATGACAGGGTTGGCGATGGCTACACCTTC; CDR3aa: CASSDDRVGDGYTF
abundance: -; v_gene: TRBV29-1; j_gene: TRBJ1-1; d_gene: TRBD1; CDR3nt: TGCAGCGTTATCGGACAGGGGAAAACTGAAGCTTTCTTT; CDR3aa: CSVIGQGKTEAFF